This T cell receptor beta chain was captured by sequencing in a study of OX40 agonist ivuxolimab in advanced cancers. Study at large: A diagnosis of hepatocellular carcinoma, melanoma, renal cell or head and neck cancer was present in dose-escalation patients. Of the participants, around 43% had some prior anti-PD-1, anti-PD-L1 or anti-CTLA-4 therapy, which was allowed. General observations from the study: Normalized T-cell clonal expansion was also low in a subset of nonresponders. People who partly responded at 0.1-3.0 mg/kg had some of the least clonal expansion seen.

Remarks on this clone: Its antigen is not known.

The CDR3 is 15 amino acids. Germline trimming cut 9 bases from V and 1 base from J; bases unmatched to any gene: 11. The germline gives CDR1 SNHLY, CDR2 FYNNEI. The repertoire was sequenced with immunoSEQ multiplex PCR; TCRdb's copy has only in-frame clones and lacks some. The repertoire holds 85,000 to 100,000 clones, with 90% to 95% as singletons. The rearrangement joins TRBV2 to TRBJ2-7; TRBD1 matches at 8 bases. The sequence was collected from an adult with an advanced solid tumor such as melanoma, head and neck, liver or kidney cancer. This specimen was CD4+ or CD8+ T cells sorted from blood, taken in a trial of the OX40 agonist ivuxolimab. The CDR3 DNA sequence: TGTGCCAGTAAGGGTGACCGGGACAGGTCCTACGAGCAGTACTTC. As protein: CASKGDRDRSYEQYF.